This T cell receptor beta chain was profiled in a study of graft-versus-host responses after intestinal transplantation. For the study at large: All recipients were transplanted with multivisceral, liver-intestinal, or isolated intestinal grafts.

Repertoires were generated with immunoSEQ multiplex PCR, while TCRdb's copy carries only in-frame clones and drops some. The table lists about 37,000 clones, about 85% of them singletons. Only one count was recorded for this clone. With V trimmed by 4 bases and J by 7 bases, 9 bases remained unmatched. Germline CDR1 and CDR2: SGHTA and FQGTGA. CDR3 length: 16 residues. Intraepithelial lymphocytes and lamina propria lymphocytes were released through processing of graft tissue. V is TRBV7-3 and J is TRBJ2-2, with 10 bases that match TRBD2. The receptor's source is a human patient who received an intestinal transplant, so some T cells may come from the graft donor. The source material was ileum tissue, sampled around seven months after intestinal transplant. CDR3 region: CASSSRSGRAFGELFF. CDR3 nucleotides: TGTGCCAGCAGCTCCCGAAGCGGGAGGGCCTTCGGGGAGCTGTTTTTT.